This T cell receptor beta chain was sequenced during a study of T-cell memory formation after mild COVID-19. TCRdb independently ran MiXCR on the 5' RACE reads; one entry per CDR3 protein. The repertoire consists of about 560,000 distinct CDR3 sequences, with 20% to 25% occurring once and the leading ten covering roughly 8.3%. The ends lost 1 base at V and 0 bases at J; junction bases unmatched: 1. There are 16 residues in the CDR3. Germline V gives CDR1 LNHDA, CDR2 SQIVND (reference sequence). This clonotype was observed a few times. The rearrangement links TRBV19 to TRBJ2-2; the match to TRBD2 covers 8 bases. Sequenced: PBMCs or a T cell subset sorted from them (not recorded which). The TCR sequence derives from an adult woman who had mild COVID-19 (a few samples of this study predate the infection). Cell type and time point are not known. The CDR3 loop reads CASSIGGLANTGELFF. Here the CDR3 DNA reads TGTGCCAGTAGTATAGGGGGACTAGCGAACACCGGGGAGCTGTTTTTT.